This T cell receptor beta chain appears in the sequencing data of a study of blood T cell repertoires in COVID-19 (dated by TCRdb to the early 2020s). For the wider study: Recovered participants in ImmuneRACE Cohort 3 were defined by two consecutive negative NP/OP PCR tests, clearance by a healthcare professional, or resolution of symptoms. The samples were drawn from the first 160 participants of the ongoing ImmuneRACE study and from over a thousand subjects provided by 6 global collaborators. The repertoires were released in a freely available public database intended as a resource for research on the immune response to SARS-CoV-2. Subjects who had been exposed to COVID-19, were actively infected with it, or had recovered from it provided the deeply sampled blood TCRbeta repertoires that made up the dataset. Nearly every sample came with metadata listing a de-identified subject ID, COVID-19 status, age in years and sex. The prospective study material was composed of cDNA or gDNA derived from T cells, B-cell-depleted T cells, or PBMCs. Collaborator samples came from the United States, Italy and Spain and covered acute and convalescent phases of COVID-19. HLA class I and class II types, where available, came from metadata supplied by the sample provider rather than from assay-based typing. Study-wide findings and limitations: How much clinical and demographic metadata was included differed by source and by participant, and the metadata was provided uncurated.

Participants in the prospective study were enrolled through a virtual design, were aged roughly 18 to 100 years, and lived in roughly 25 United States geographic areas. To assign participants to cohorts, the prospective study relied on clinical history that participants themselves reported in a screening survey and a study questionnaire. Mobile phlebotomists in the prospective study collected whole blood, serum and a nasopharyngeal or oropharyngeal swab from every participant. Participants in the prospective study had the option to provide additional blood draws and questionnaires over a roughly 2-month period. Before DNA extraction, blood samples from the prospective study were shipped at room temperature or frozen. The immunoSEQ Assay, a bias-controlled multiplex PCR, was used to amplify TCRbeta CDR3 regions from genomic DNA. On the study's bioinformatics: The number of nucleated cells in each sample was estimated from the amplification of reference gene primers within the assay. To quantify the absolute abundance of each unique TCRbeta CDR3 rearrangement, sequence reads were collapsed and filtered. Productive Simpson clonality was computed per sample as the square root of Simpson's diversity index over productive rearrangements. TCRdb obtained this table from immuneACCESS and retained in-frame rearrangements with V and J assigned. These tables miss some clones; where compared with another copy, unresolved V genes account for less than half of the shortfall, and the remainder is unexplained. The V and J calls and the clone size are those of that table, but D and trimming were determined from the DNA. The sample yields roughly 190,000 clones; about 86% were counted once. The top ten hold about 26% of the sample.

To note about this clone: The target of this receptor is not known. Qualities for individual bases were not recorded, and no much larger clone is one base off.

For CDR1 and CDR2, the germline V gene lists MDHEN and SYDVKM. Including cysteine and phenylalanine, the CDR3 has 15 amino acids. Here the CDR3 DNA is all that survives: 45 bases in frame from base 1. V is clipped by 3 bases and J by 0 bases, and the sequence between their germline boundaries is 9 bases long. Sequenced input: PBMCs or T cells enriched from blood (not recorded which). The chain is encoded by TRBV28 joined to TRBJ2-4; the D gene cannot be named for sure. The TCR originated in a woman in her forties in a cohort exposed to, infected with or recovered from COVID-19 (not recorded which). The sequenced DNA is TGTGCCAGCAGTTTCCTACGAGTAGCCAAAAACATTCAGTACTTC. It specifies CASSFLRVAKNIQYF. The reference TRBV28 and TRBJ2-4 proteins fill in what lies around the CDR3, so the full variable domain reads DVKVTQSSRYLVKRTGEKVFLECVQDMDHENMFWYRQDPGLGLRLIYFSYDVKMKEKGDIPEGYSVSREKKERFSLILESASTNQTSMYLCASSFLRVAKNIQYFGAGTRLSVL.